This TCR beta chain originates from a study of Ad26.COV2.S vaccination and SARS-CoV-2 variants. TCRdb's table, derived via immunoSEQ multiplex PCR, lists solely in-frame clones and lacks some. The sample records about 320,000 clones, roughly 80% being singletons. The treatment here: roughly 19 received Ad26.COV2.S at low or high dose, single or two shots; about 5 received placebo; per-sample allocation not given. Day 63 after the first injection of vaccine or placebo was the sampling time. As to this clone: Its target is unknown.

This CDR3 is built from 15 residues. Germline CDR1 reads SGHTA; CDR2 reads FQGTGA. J lost 7 bases, V lost 5 bases, and 12 bases had no gene match. Study-wide results and caveats: Using TCR breadth and depth analyses may have led to underestimated total T cell responses.

The receptor comes from a person between 18 and 65 years old who received the Ad26.COV2.S COVID-19 vaccine or a placebo. The chain combines TRBV7-3 with TRBJ1-2, with 8 positions matching TRBD1. The sample was peripheral blood, taken in a trial of Ad26.COV2.S vaccine versus placebo. The CDR3, as DNA: TGTGCCAGCAGCCCCCAGGGGCCAGGGGGCTCTGGCTACACCTTC. Translated, it gives CASSPQGPGGSGYTF.